The 11 T cell receptor beta chains reported below all come from one sample, sequenced in a study of identical twins (dated by TCRdb to the mid-2010s). Library creation used 5' RACE. The sequencer was an Illumina HiSeq 2000. TCRdb reworked the public reads: Q25 trimming with fastp, MiXCR clone assembly, productive beta chains retained. Identical CDR3 protein sequences are pooled into one entry, listed with their most common genes and DNA. Within this sample are 350,000 or so distinct CDR3 sequences, with 8.5% to 10% of them counted one time only. Of the sample, approximately 8.9% falls within the top ten clones. Source material: naive T cells sorted from blood. The cell subset or site tag for this specimen amounts to: cells isolated with a human naive T-cell isolation kit. These receptors came from a woman in her fifties or sixties in good health.

The chain couples TRBV6-6 to TRBJ2-7; no definite D call. This CDR3 region has 13 residues. Germline values: CDR1 MNHNY, CDR2 SVGAGI (reference sequence). Deletions cut 8 bases from V and 0 bases from J, with 11 bases between. The CDR3 is CASGTGFSYEQYV. The CDR3 DNA follows: TGTGCCAGCGGAACCGGGTTCTCCTACGAGCAGTACGTC.

The V and J genes are TRBV27 and TRBJ2-1; the match to TRBD2 covers 7 bases. The trim removed 1 base at V and 0 bases at J, leaving 6 bases unmatched. The V gene's germline CDR1 is MNHEY and CDR2 SMNVEV (reference sequence). The CDR3 covers 17 residues. CDR3 amino acids: CASSLWAGESSYNEQFF. CDR3 bases: TGTGCCAGCAGTTTATGGGCGGGAGAAAGCTCCTACAATGAGCAGTTCTTC.

The table lists this clonotype with a few counts. In DNA, the CDR3 is TGTGCCAGCAGGCCCCCGGCTCGGGCCGACTCCTACAATGAGCAGTTCTTC. Translated, it gives CASRPPARADSYNEQFF. The chain has TRBV11-2 and TRBJ2-1; D ambiguous. Looked up from germline, CDR1 is SGHAT and CDR2 is FQNNGV. The CDR3 loop spans 17 amino acids. Trimming stripped 6 bases from V and 0 bases from J, with 18 bases between.

This clonotype was seen only a few times. V gene TRBV12-5 combines with J gene TRBJ1-4; D uncertain. CDR1 LGHNT and CDR2 FRNRAP come from the germline V gene. The V gene lost 5 bases and the J gene lost 8 bases, with 9 bases spanning the gap. The CDR3 consists of 12 residues. In DNA, the CDR3 is TGTGCTAGTGGTCCCGTGGTGGAAAAACTGTTTTTT. It encodes CASGPVVEKLFF.

This clonotype was recorded many times. The chain employs TRBV2 and TRBJ2-1; TRBD2 matches 8 bases. The V gene's germline CDR1 is SNHLY and CDR2 FYNNEI. The CDR3 has 15 amino acids. Trimming removed 4 bases from V and 2 bases from J; junction bases left unmatched: 4. The CDR3 loop reads CASSAAGVAYNEQFF. In DNA, the CDR3 is TGTGCCAGCAGTGCAGCGGGAGTGGCCTACAATGAGCAGTTCTTC.

The V call is TRBV29-1, the J call TRBJ1-1; a possible D gene is TRBD1 (5 bases). The germline V and J ends were trimmed by 4 bases and 0 bases, with 6 bases remaining between them. This CDR3 contains 12 residues. The germline CDR1 and CDR2 sequences are SQVTM and ANQGSEA. The CDR3 here is CSVGRVNTEAFF. CDR3 sequence (DNA): TGCAGCGTTGGCAGGGTGAACACTGAAGCTTTCTTT.

This clonotype appeared a few times. The gene calls are TRBV21-1 and TRBJ2-1; TRBD1, the D gene given by the table, was not confirmed from the DNA. TRBV21-1 is a pseudogene segment. The CDR3 has 16 residues. CDR3 sequence reads: CASSRGYFRVYNEQFF. CDR3 in DNA: TGTGCCAGCAGCAGAGGCTACTTCCGGGTCTACAATGAGCAGTTCTTC.

The rearrangement uses TRBV18 and TRBJ2-5; D unresolved. CDR3 length: 15 amino acids. Germline loops: CDR1 KGHSH, CDR2 LQKENI. The V end lost 3 bases, the J end lost 0 bases, and 11 bases lay between the germline ends. The CDR3 bases are TGTGCCAGCTCACCTAGGGCCTTGAACCAAGAGACCCAGTACTTC. It yields the protein CASSPRALNQETQYF.

The sample holds a few counts of this clonotype. This chain joins TRBV20-1 and TRBJ2-7; D gene unclear. The V gene lost 3 bases and the J gene lost 3 bases, with 9 bases spanning the gap. The CDR3 extends over 12 amino acids. The germline gives CDR1 DFQATT, CDR2 SNEGSKA (reference sequence). The CDR3 protein is CSASSRIYEQYV. The CDR3 bases are TGCAGTGCTAGCTCCAGGATCTACGAGCAGTACGTC.

The rearrangement joins TRBV30 to TRBJ1-5; no clear D gene. With 1 base removed from V and 0 bases from J, the gap between germline ends came to 4 bases. The CDR3 contains 13 residues. In germline, CDR1 is GTSNPN, CDR2 SVGIG (reference sequence). CDR3 amino acids: CAWSESSNQPQHF. The CDR3 coding sequence is TGTGCCTGGAGTGAAAGTAGCAATCAGCCCCAGCATTTT.

The V gene is TRBV6-2 or TRBV6-3, the J gene TRBJ2-2, with TRBD2 matching 8 bases. Germline loops: CDR1 MNHEY, CDR2 SVGEGT. V was pared by 2 bases and J by 4 bases, with 3 bases of the junction left unmatched. The CDR3 consists of 15 residues. The CDR3, as DNA: TGTGCCAGCAGTTACCCTAGCGGGCCCACCGGGGAGCTGTTTTTT. Encoded protein: CASSYPSGPTGELFF.